This record looks at one T cell receptor beta chain sequence and its context. This sample was included in a study of blood T cell repertoires in COVID-19. Study details: The United States, Italy and Spain were the sources of the acute and convalescent COVID-19 samples. PBMCs, B-cell-depleted T cells, or T cells provided the cDNA or gDNA that made up the material.

The V gene's germline CDR1 is MNHEY and CDR2 SVGAGI. The CDR3 is made up of 14 amino acids. Deletions cut 0 bases from V and 4 bases from J, with 9 bases between. Clones were read by immunoSEQ multiplex PCR, and TCRdb kept only the in-frame ones, dropping some. This sample has 110,000 to 150,000 clones; roughly 80% occur once, and the top ten carry 3.5% to 5%. The sample consisted of peripheral blood. The rearrangement uses TRBV6-5 and TRBJ1-2; D ambiguous. This TCR was sampled from a woman aged 80 or over with acute or convalescent COVID-19. CDR3 loop: CASSYSQARYGYTF. The CDR3 DNA is TGTGCCAGCAGTTACTCCCAGGCCCGCTATGGCTACACCTTC.